The T cell receptor (beta chain) described here comes from a study of cytomegalovirus exposure and HLA in healthy donors. General study points: CMV antigen specificity was confirmed in vitro for a few CMV-associated chains.

V lost 4 bases and J 6 bases, leaving 12 bases between the germline ends. CDR1 and CDR2 (germline): SGHRS, YFSETQ. The CDR3 covers 13 residues. With 60 Vbeta and 13 Jbeta primers, the PCR was carried out. Repertoires were generated with immunoSEQ multiplex PCR, while TCRdb's copy carries only in-frame clones and drops some. The sample lists about 120,000 clones; around 86% were seen once. Concerning this clone: No antigen is known for it.

This TCR came from a woman aged 40 to 50 in good health and CMV-seronegative. The sample comprised PBMCs. V gene TRBV5-1 combines with J gene TRBJ2-3, with unresolved D. CDR3: CASSPARVDTQYF. As DNA, the CDR3 is TGCGCCAGCAGCCCCGCCCGGGTGGATACGCAGTATTTT.